This is a list of T cell receptor beta chains from one sample in a study of blood T cells in healthy people across ages. In TCRdb, the 5' RACE reads were re-called with MiXCR into one record per CDR3 protein. The repertoire has about 640,000 distinct CDR3 sequences, over 40% of them found once; the top ten carry roughly 30%. Specimen: blood. The receptors come from an elderly man in good health. Each CDR3 is given without its conserved first and last residue.

length	J	V	CDR3
16	TRBJ2-5	TRBV7-2	AGSLVGGGNGYGETQY
13	TRBJ1-1	TRBV10-3	AISRGQGHNTEAF
11	TRBJ2-3	TRBV6-5	ASRRDSTDTQY
11	TRBJ2-1	TRBV12-3/TRBV12-4	ASRRTASGEQF
13	TRBJ1-1	TRBV20-1	SARRQAAGNTEAF
13	TRBJ2-5	TRBV9	ASSVATRNRETQY
12	TRBJ2-7	TRBV5-1	ASSWTDSGYEQY
11	TRBJ2-5	TRBV20-1	SARISREETQY
12	TRBJ2-5	TRBV29-1	SVGLAGAGETQY
12	TRBJ2-7	TRBV3-1	ASSLGQAHYEQY
13	TRBJ2-3	TRBV10-3	AIRGSGTSTDMQY
12	TRBJ2-7	TRBV9	ASSVGRSTYEQY
12	TRBJ2-3	TRBV25-1	AGRDGDYTDTQY